Included here is one TCR beta chain sequence, with context. Its antigen is unknown. This sample is part of a study of cytomegalovirus exposure and HLA in healthy donors. Study observations and caveats: Presence/absence analyses rested on an assumption that sequencing depth was roughly uniform across donors. Per a later analysis, HLA-associated TCR beta chains showed more clonal expansion than other, equally common TCR beta chains. Reported findings show TCR beta sequences accurately forecast HLA-A and HLA-B alleles in most subjects.

A multiplex PCR was run with 60 Vbeta primers and 13 Jbeta primers. Sequencing was performed with immunoSEQ multiplex PCR; in TCRdb, only in-frame clones are kept and a portion is missing. This sample has approximately 89,000 clones, with more than 65% found just once. This CDR3 is built from 17 residues. The V end was cut by 4 bases, the J end by 0 bases, with 13 bases between. CDR1 and CDR2 from the germline V gene are MNHEY and SMNVEV (reference sequence). The chain joins TRBV27 to TRBJ2-6, with TRBD2 as a possible D gene (5 bases). The TCR sequence derives from a human donor in good health. Material for sequencing was PBMCs. CDR3 region: CASSSWTGNSGANVLTF. The CDR3 bases are TGTGCCAGCAGTTCGTGGACGGGGAACTCTGGGGCCAACGTCCTGACTTTC. The whole variable domain, remainder taken from reference TRBV27 and TRBJ2-6, is EAQVTQNPRYLITVTGKKLTVTCSQNMNHEYMSWYRQDPGLGLRQIYYSMNVEVTDKGDVPEGYKVSRKEKRNFPLILESPSPNQTSLYFCASSSWTGNSGANVLTFGAGSRLTVL.